Given below is one T cell receptor (beta chain) in context. The CDR3 is 15 amino acids. V dropped 4 bases and J dropped 3; count of bases not matched to a gene: 8. CDR1 is SGHTA, CDR2 FQGNSA, per germline. This specimen belongs to a study of blood T cell repertoires in COVID-19. At the level of the study: The United States, Italy and Spain provided the acute and convalescent COVID-19 samples. From T cells, B-cell-depleted T cells, or PBMCs came the material, which was cDNA or gDNA.

Original methodology: From reference gene primer amplification, estimates of nucleated cell counts were derived. Data came from immunoSEQ multiplex PCR; TCRdb stores just in-frame clones and leaves some out. For V, J and clone size, that table is used; D and trimming come from the DNA. The sample holds about 120,000 clones, 88% seen once. Input material: peripheral blood. The chain couples TRBV7-2 to TRBJ1-1; 7 bases map to TRBD1. This clonotype was obtained from a woman aged 50 to 60 with active or convalescent COVID-19. The CDR3 nucleotides are TGTGCCAGCAGCTCTAGTCACAGGGGAGACACTGAAGCTTTCTTT. As protein: CASSSSHRGDTEAFF.